This section outlines one T cell receptor (beta chain) sequence together with its context. The antigen is unknown. These data belong to a study of vaccination and CD4 T cells after COVID-19. The study sequenced cultured CD4+ T cell DNA using the Oncomine TCR Beta short-read assay. TCRdb re-derived calls from the PCR reads in MiXCR, one entry per CDR3 protein. Counted here are 15,000 to 20,000 distinct CDR3 sequences, 30% to 45% occurring once; the ten biggest clones make up approximately 8.4%. The treatment is: 10-day PBMC culture with coronavirus spike peptide pools or control peptides (ViraFEST assay). The V gene lost 9 bases and the J gene lost 1 base, with 7 bases spanning the gap. The CDR3 totals 13 residues. The germline V gene encodes CDR1 LNHDA and CDR2 SQIVND (reference sequence).

This sequence originates from a human donor who had recovered from COVID-19. The chain couples TRBV19 to TRBJ2-6; D is undetermined. The specimen sequenced was CD4+ T cells from blood, cultured in vitro. In DNA form, the CDR3 reads TGTGCCAGCTTACTATCTGGGGCCAACGTCCTGACTTTC. Translation: CASLLSGANVLTF. The whole variable domain, remainder taken from reference TRBV19 and TRBJ2-6, is DGGITQSPKYLFRKEGQNVTLSCEQNLNHDAMYWYRQDPGQGLRLIYYSQIVNDFQKGDIAEGYSVSREKKESFPLTVTSAQKNPTAFYLCASLLSGANVLTFGAGSRLTVL.